This T cell receptor beta chain was sequenced for a study of PD-1 blockade in classical Hodgkin lymphoma. Study-level findings and limits: Relapsed/refractory patients reportedly had lower baseline diversity than newly diagnosed patients. Individuals initiating nivolumab under 1 year after ASCT were excluded. Diversity similar to that of newly diagnosed patients was seen at baseline in complete responders. TCR diversity rose significantly by C4D1 in CD4+ but not CD8+ cells.

Time point defined: cycle 4 day 1 (C4D1), after about 6 weeks of nivolumab. Exposure to brentuximab vedotin varied, and each patient had relapsed following autologous stem cell transplantation. The table came from immunoSEQ multiplex PCR; TCRdb's copy has only in-frame clones and leaves some out. In the table there are 25,000 to 30,000 clones, around 77% of which are singletons. The CDR3 is 15 residues long. With V trimmed by 2 bases and J by 0 bases, 0 bases remained unmatched. The germline gives CDR1 ENHRY, CDR2 SYGVKD. Worth noting for this clone: Its specificity is unknown.

The TCR sequence derives from a human donor with classical Hodgkin lymphoma. The V gene is TRBV10-3, the J gene TRBJ2-3; 9 nucleotides line up with TRBD2. The source was peripheral blood mononuclear cells (PBMCs), collected before the fourth cycle of nivolumab. In nucleotides, the CDR3 is TGTGCCATCAGTGAGGGACTAGCGAGCACAGATACGCAGTATTTT. Protein product: CAISEGLASTDTQYF.